This is a list of T cell receptor beta chains from one sample in a study of shared T cell receptors in the human thymus. The assay was immunoSEQ multiplex PCR, and TCRdb's table has in-frame clones only and misses some. Here the sample spans 700,000 or so clones, 75% to 90% being singletons. This sample was also put to use in a study of human thymus T cells.

Material for sequencing was thymocytes. The receptors were sampled from a girl less than two years old with a congenital heart defect. CDR3s include the opening cysteine and the closing phenylalanine or tryptophan. A D gene is named only where the DNA matches it firmly. A row's size may be missing; if present it is once, few, many or a size class.

D gene: TRBD2; J gene: TRBJ2-3; clone size: .; V gene: TRBV4-3; CDR3 DNA: TGCGCCAGCAGCCAAGGTAGCGGGGGGAACACCCCTCAGCTGGATACGCAGTATTTT; CDR3 protein: CASSQGSGGNTPQLDTQYF
D gene: .; J gene: TRBJ2-7; clone size: .; V gene: TRBV6-5; CDR3 DNA: TGTGCCAGCAGTTACTCTGGGGAGACCAAGAACTACGAGCAGTACTTC; CDR3 protein: CASSYSGETKNYEQYF
D gene: TRBD2; J gene: TRBJ2-5; clone size: .; V gene: TRBV28; CDR3 DNA: TGTGCCAGCAGTTTTAGAAGGTTTAGCGGGGGGCAAGAGACCCAGTACTTC; CDR3 protein: CASSFRRFSGGQETQYF
D gene: .; J gene: TRBJ2-5; clone size: .; V gene: TRBV4-1; CDR3 DNA: TGCGCCAGCAGCCCAACAGGGCAGGAGACCCAGTACTTC; CDR3 protein: CASSPTGQETQYF
D gene: .; J gene: TRBJ2-2; clone size: .; V gene: TRBV5-1; CDR3 DNA: TGCGCCAGCAGACTATCAGGGGAGTTCGCGACCGGGGAGCTGTTTTTT; CDR3 protein: CASRLSGEFATGELFF
D gene: TRBD1; J gene: TRBJ2-3; clone size: .; V gene: TRBV9; CDR3 DNA: TGTGCCAGCAGCGTAGAGGGGGGACAGGGGATAGATACGCAGTATTTT; CDR3 protein: CASSVEGGQGIDTQYF
D gene: TRBD2; J gene: TRBJ2-5; clone size: .; V gene: TRBV5-6; CDR3 DNA: TGTGCCAGCAGCGGGGAGTCTCTAGCGGGGGCTGACAATGAGGCCCAGTACTTC; CDR3 protein: CASSGESLAGADNEAQYF
D gene: .; J gene: TRBJ2-3; clone size: .; V gene: TRBV28; CDR3 DNA: TGTGCCAGCAGCGTCATGACACACGCAGATACGCAGTATTTT; CDR3 protein: CASSVMTHADTQYF
D gene: TRBD1; J gene: TRBJ2-6; clone size: .; V gene: TRBV7-9; CDR3 DNA: TGTGCCAGCGTCCCGGGACAGGACTTCTCTGGGGCCAACGTCCTGACTTTC; CDR3 protein: CASVPGQDFSGANVLTF
D gene: .; J gene: TRBJ2-1; clone size: .; V gene: TRBV7-8; CDR3 DNA: TGTGCCAGCAGTCTAAGCAGCGGCGAGCAGTTCTTC; CDR3 protein: CASSLSSGEQFF
D gene: .; J gene: TRBJ2-1; clone size: .; V gene: TRBV7-8; CDR3 DNA: TGTGCCAGCAGCTTAGGTGTAGCCGGGGAGCAGTTCTTC; CDR3 protein: CASSLGVAGEQFF
D gene: .; J gene: TRBJ1-6; clone size: .; V gene: TRBV4-1; CDR3 DNA: TGCGCCAGCAGCCAGAGGCCCGCGAGGGGGCCCCTCCACTTT; CDR3 protein: CASSQRPARGPLHF
D gene: TRBD1; J gene: TRBJ2-7; clone size: .; V gene: TRBV7-8; CDR3 DNA: TGTGCCAGCAGCTTACCCCGGACAGGGAGGCGTGAGCAGTACTTC; CDR3 protein: CASSLPRTGRREQYF
D gene: .; J gene: TRBJ2-1; clone size: .; V gene: TRBV28; CDR3 DNA: TGTGCCAGCAAGGAGAAGGACATTTTCAGCTCCTACAATGAGCAGTTCTTC; CDR3 protein: CASKEKDIFSSYNEQFF
D gene: .; J gene: TRBJ2-7; clone size: once; V gene: TRBV5-1; CDR3 DNA: TGCGCCAGCAGCCACGGGGACGAGCAGTACTTC; CDR3 protein: CASSHGDEQYF
D gene: .; J gene: TRBJ1-2; clone size: .; V gene: TRBV4-1; CDR3 DNA: TGCGCCAGCAGCTCCCGAACAGGGTCGAGGGGCTACACCTTC; CDR3 protein: CASSSRTGSRGYTF
D gene: TRBD1; J gene: TRBJ2-7; clone size: .; V gene: TRBV15; CDR3 DNA: TGTGCCACCAGCAGAGAGGGACAGGGCTACGAGCAGTACTTC; CDR3 protein: CATSREGQGYEQYF
D gene: .; J gene: TRBJ1-3; clone size: few; V gene: TRBV5-6; CDR3 DNA: TGTGCCAGCAGCCTACCCCAGGGTGGAAACACCATATATTTT; CDR3 protein: CASSLPQGGNTIYF
D gene: TRBD2; J gene: TRBJ2-5; clone size: .; V gene: TRBV5-4; CDR3 DNA: TGTGCCAGCGGACATAGCGGGGGGGGGACCCAGTACTTC; CDR3 protein: CASGHSGGGTQYF
D gene: TRBD2; J gene: TRBJ2-3; clone size: .; V gene: TRBV5-6; CDR3 DNA: TGTGCCAGCAACCCCTCGGGGGTAGCGGGTGAGGGGGATACGCAGTATTTT; CDR3 protein: CASNPSGVAGEGDTQYF
D gene: .; J gene: TRBJ1-6; clone size: .; V gene: TRBV6-1; CDR3 DNA: TGTGCCAGCAGTGACAGGGCCGAGGCATATAATTCCCCCCTCCACTTT; CDR3 protein: CASSDRAEAYNSPLHF
D gene: .; J gene: TRBJ2-7; clone size: .; V gene: TRBV6-6; CDR3 DNA: TGTGCCAGCAGTTATCCCATACCGGGACTTCTTTACGAGCAGTACTTC; CDR3 protein: CASSYPIPGLLYEQYF
D gene: TRBD1; J gene: TRBJ2-4; clone size: .; V gene: TRBV27; CDR3 DNA: TGTGCCAGCAGTTTTCGAGGGGGCCGTGCTCAAATAGCCAAAAACATTCAGTACTTC; CDR3 protein: CASSFRGGRAQIAKNIQYF
D gene: .; J gene: TRBJ1-1; clone size: few; V gene: TRBV5-1; CDR3 DNA: TGCGCCAGCAGCTTTGAAGGGTCGGGGGGGAACACTGAAGCTTTCTTT; CDR3 protein: CASSFEGSGGNTEAFF
D gene: .; J gene: TRBJ2-7; clone size: .; V gene: TRBV6-6; CDR3 DNA: TGTGCCAGCAGTCCCTTCGCGGAGCAGTACTTC; CDR3 protein: CASSPFAEQYF
D gene: .; J gene: TRBJ2-3; clone size: .; V gene: TRBV5-1; CDR3 DNA: TGCGCCAGCAGCTTGGGTGGGGGGGCAATTACAGATACGCAGTATTTT; CDR3 protein: CASSLGGGAITDTQYF
D gene: .; J gene: TRBJ1-1; clone size: .; V gene: TRBV5-1; CDR3 DNA: TGCGCCAGCAGCTCCAGGGGGAACACTGAAGCTTTCTTT; CDR3 protein: CASSSRGNTEAFF
D gene: TRBD2; J gene: TRBJ2-1; clone size: .; V gene: TRBV7-2; CDR3 DNA: TGTGCCAGCAGCCCGGGACTAGCGGGGGGGCCGAAGTTTAATGAGCAGTTCTTC; CDR3 protein: CASSPGLAGGPKFNEQFF
D gene: .; J gene: TRBJ1-2; clone size: .; V gene: TRBV19; CDR3 DNA: TGTGCCACCTCGAGCTGGTCTAACTATGGCTACACCTTC; CDR3 protein: CATSSWSNYGYTF
D gene: .; J gene: TRBJ2-1; clone size: .; V gene: TRBV7-9; CDR3 DNA: TGTGCCAGCAGCGCTGTCCGTGGAGGGAACAATGAGCAGTTCTTC; CDR3 protein: CASSAVRGGNNEQFF
D gene: TRBD1; J gene: TRBJ1-1; clone size: few; V gene: TRBV7-4; CDR3 DNA: TGTGCCACCCCGGACAGGGTGAACACTGAAGCTTTCTTT; CDR3 protein: CATPDRVNTEAFF
D gene: TRBD1; J gene: TRBJ1-4; clone size: .; V gene: TRBV7-6; CDR3 DNA: TGTGCCAGCAGCTTAGAGAGGGACAGATTGCCAGAAAAACTGTTTTTT; CDR3 protein: CASSLERDRLPEKLFF
D gene: .; J gene: TRBJ2-5; clone size: .; V gene: TRBV4-2; CDR3 DNA: TGTGCCAGCAGCCAAGATCAGGAGGGGCCGAATCAAGAGACCCAGTACTTC; CDR3 protein: CASSQDQEGPNQETQYF
D gene: TRBD1; J gene: TRBJ1-2; clone size: .; V gene: TRBV25-1; CDR3 DNA: TGTGCCAGCAGTGCCCGCAGGGGGATAGACTATGGCTACACCTTC; CDR3 protein: CASSARRGIDYGYTF
D gene: TRBD2; J gene: TRBJ2-5; clone size: .; V gene: TRBV5-6; CDR3 DNA: TGTGCCAGCAGCCAAGCCCCCCAGGGCGGACGGGAGGCTTCGGAGACCCAGTACTTC; CDR3 protein: CASSQAPQGGREASETQYF
D gene: TRBD1; J gene: TRBJ2-5; clone size: .; V gene: TRBV5-5; CDR3 DNA: TGTGCCAGCAGCAACGATCCCGGGACAGGGGCGAGGGAGACCCAGTACTTC; CDR3 protein: CASSNDPGTGARETQYF
D gene: TRBD2; J gene: TRBJ2-7; clone size: .; V gene: TRBV5-1; CDR3 DNA: TGCGCCAGCAGCTTGTTCGAAACTAGCGGGGATTACGAGCAGTACTTC; CDR3 protein: CASSLFETSGDYEQYF
D gene: TRBD2; J gene: TRBJ2-2; clone size: .; V gene: TRBV27; CDR3 DNA: TGTGCCAGCAGTAAGAACTTAGCGGGGGGGCAATTGGCCGGGGAGCTGTTTTTT; CDR3 protein: CASSKNLAGGQLAGELFF
D gene: TRBD1; J gene: TRBJ1-5; clone size: .; V gene: TRBV4-1; CDR3 DNA: TGCGCCAGCAGCCAAGCCCCAGGGGGTTCAGGTCAGCCCCAGCATTTT; CDR3 protein: CASSQAPGGSGQPQHF
D gene: .; J gene: TRBJ1-3; clone size: .; V gene: TRBV15; CDR3 DNA: TGTGCCACCCAACTCCAGGGCCTCTCTGGAAACACCATATATTTT; CDR3 protein: CATQLQGLSGNTIYF
D gene: .; J gene: TRBJ1-1; clone size: .; V gene: TRBV5-1; CDR3 DNA: TGCGCCAGCAGCCAGAGGGCGATGGAGAACACTGAAGCTTTCTTT; CDR3 protein: CASSQRAMENTEAFF
D gene: TRBD1; J gene: TRBJ1-4; clone size: .; V gene: TRBV5-1; CDR3 DNA: TGCGCCAGCAGCTCGTACCGGGACAGCTCTAATGAAAAACTGTTTTTT; CDR3 protein: CASSSYRDSSNEKLFF
D gene: .; J gene: TRBJ2-4; clone size: .; V gene: TRBV2; CDR3 DNA: TGTGCCAGCAGTGGAGGTTTGGCCAAAAACATTCAGTACTTC; CDR3 protein: CASSGGLAKNIQYF
D gene: TRBD1; J gene: TRBJ2-7; clone size: .; V gene: TRBV19; CDR3 DNA: TGTGCCAGTAGTATAGGAGGGGACAGGGCATGGGCTTACGAGCAGTACTTC; CDR3 protein: CASSIGGDRAWAYEQYF
D gene: .; J gene: TRBJ1-1; clone size: .; V gene: TRBV10-1; CDR3 DNA: TGCGCCAGCAGTGAGTCAAAAACGGGGAGGGGGACTGAAGCTTTCTTT; CDR3 protein: CASSESKTGRGTEAFF
D gene: .; J gene: TRBJ1-4; clone size: .; V gene: TRBV12-5; CDR3 DNA: TGTGCTAGTGGTTTGGTGGGTGAAAGGGGAGAAAAACTGTTTTTT; CDR3 protein: CASGLVGERGEKLFF
D gene: TRBD1; J gene: TRBJ2-1; clone size: .; V gene: TRBV14; CDR3 DNA: TGTGCCAGCAGCCGCGACAGGGTAGCCTACAATGAGCAGTTCTTC; CDR3 protein: CASSRDRVAYNEQFF
D gene: TRBD1; J gene: TRBJ1-1; clone size: .; V gene: TRBV4-1; CDR3 DNA: TGCGCCAGCAGCCAAGTTACTCGGCAGGGGACAGGGATTCTGTGGGGGAACACTGAAGCTTTCTTT; CDR3 protein: CASSQVTRQGTGILWGNTEAFF